This TCR beta chain was profiled in a study of T cells in localized non-small cell lung cancer. V was shortened by 5 bases and J by 4 bases, with 14 bases between the two germline ends. This CDR3 is built from 14 residues. Germline loops: CDR1 MNHNS, CDR2 SASEGT. TCRdb's table, derived via immunoSEQ multiplex PCR, lists solely in-frame clones and lacks some. The repertoire holds around 92,000 clones, with roughly 90% as singletons. Regarding the study as a whole: Tumor trailed uninvolved adjacent lung in T cell clonality, which peaked there. Appearing in adjacent lung were a median about 57 of the top 100 tumor clones.

As to this clone: No antigen is known for it.

The TCR sequence derives from a woman aged 35 to 70 with stage II squamous cell lung carcinoma. The sample in question was PBMCs, obtained before any cancer treatment. This chain links TRBV6-1 with TRBJ1-1; no clear D gene. The CDR3 loop is CASSPQRTRTEAFF. DNA for the CDR3: TGTGCCAGCAGTCCACAGCGAACGCGCACTGAAGCTTTCTTT.